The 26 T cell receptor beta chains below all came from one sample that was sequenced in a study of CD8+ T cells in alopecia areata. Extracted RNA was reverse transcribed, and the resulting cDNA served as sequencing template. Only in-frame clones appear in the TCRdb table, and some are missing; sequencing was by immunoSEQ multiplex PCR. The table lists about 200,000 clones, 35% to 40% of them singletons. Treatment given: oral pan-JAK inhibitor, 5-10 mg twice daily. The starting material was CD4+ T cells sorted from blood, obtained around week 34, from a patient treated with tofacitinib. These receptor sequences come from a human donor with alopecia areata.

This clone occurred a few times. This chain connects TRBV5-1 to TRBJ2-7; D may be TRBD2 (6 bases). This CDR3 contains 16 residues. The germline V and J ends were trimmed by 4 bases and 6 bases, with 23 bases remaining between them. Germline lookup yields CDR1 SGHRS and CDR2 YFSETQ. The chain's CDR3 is CASSPSGLPPRGEQYF. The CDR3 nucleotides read TGCGCCAGCAGCCCTTCCGGACTACCGCCTCGGGGCGAGCAGTACTTC.

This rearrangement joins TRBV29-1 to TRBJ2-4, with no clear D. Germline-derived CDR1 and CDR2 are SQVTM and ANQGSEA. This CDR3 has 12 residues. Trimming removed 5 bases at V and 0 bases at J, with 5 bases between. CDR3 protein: CSVRLAKNIQYF. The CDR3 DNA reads TGCAGCGTTCGTCTAGCCAAAAACATTCAGTACTTC.

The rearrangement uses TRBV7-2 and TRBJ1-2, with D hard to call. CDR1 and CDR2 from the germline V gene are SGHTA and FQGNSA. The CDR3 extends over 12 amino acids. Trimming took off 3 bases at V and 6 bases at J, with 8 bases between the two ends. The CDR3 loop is CASSFYGDGYTF. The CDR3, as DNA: TGTGCCAGCAGCTTTTACGGGGATGGCTACACCTTC.

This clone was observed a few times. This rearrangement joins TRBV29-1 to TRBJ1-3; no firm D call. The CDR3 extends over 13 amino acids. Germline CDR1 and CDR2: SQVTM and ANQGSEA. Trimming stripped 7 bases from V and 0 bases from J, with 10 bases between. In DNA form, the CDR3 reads TGCAGCGCCAGGACCCCCTCTGGAAACACCATATATTTT. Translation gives CSARTPSGNTIYF.

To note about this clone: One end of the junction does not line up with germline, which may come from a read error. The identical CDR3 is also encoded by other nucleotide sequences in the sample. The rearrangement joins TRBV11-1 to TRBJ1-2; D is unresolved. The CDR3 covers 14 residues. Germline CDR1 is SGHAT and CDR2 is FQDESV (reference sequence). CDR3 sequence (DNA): TGCGCCAGCAGCCAGCCCCCAGCGGACTATGGCTACACCTTC. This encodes CASSQPPADYGYTF.

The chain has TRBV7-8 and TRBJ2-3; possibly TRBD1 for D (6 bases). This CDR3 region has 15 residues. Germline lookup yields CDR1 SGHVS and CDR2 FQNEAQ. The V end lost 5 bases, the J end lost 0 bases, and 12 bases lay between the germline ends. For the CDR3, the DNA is TGTGCCAGCAGCCCCCCCAGGGGAAGCACAGATACGCAGTATTTT. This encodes CASSPPRGSTDTQYF.

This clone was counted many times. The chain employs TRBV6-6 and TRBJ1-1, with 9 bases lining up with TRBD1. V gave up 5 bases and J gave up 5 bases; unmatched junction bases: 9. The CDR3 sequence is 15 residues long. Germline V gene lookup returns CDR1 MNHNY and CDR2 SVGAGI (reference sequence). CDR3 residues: CASSGRDRVATEAFF. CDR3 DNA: TGTGCCAGCAGTGGCCGGGACAGGGTCGCGACTGAAGCTTTCTTT.

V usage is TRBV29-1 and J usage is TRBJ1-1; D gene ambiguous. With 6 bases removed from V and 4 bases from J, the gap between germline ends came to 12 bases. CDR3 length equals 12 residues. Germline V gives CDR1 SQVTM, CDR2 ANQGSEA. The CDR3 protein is CSVARIGTEAFF. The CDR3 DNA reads TGCAGCGTCGCTCGGATCGGCACTGAAGCTTTCTTT.

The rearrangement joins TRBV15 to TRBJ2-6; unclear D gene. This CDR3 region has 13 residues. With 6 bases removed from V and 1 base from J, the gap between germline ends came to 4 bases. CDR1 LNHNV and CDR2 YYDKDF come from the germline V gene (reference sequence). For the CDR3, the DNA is TGTGCCACCAGGGAATCTGGGGCCAACGTCCTGACTTTC. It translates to CATRESGANVLTF.

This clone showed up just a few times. The CDR3 here is CASRPRDSSYEQYF. CDR3 DNA sequence: TGTGCCAGCAGACCCCGGGACAGCTCCTACGAGCAGTACTTC. The chain has TRBV7-4 and TRBJ2-7; the match to TRBD1 covers 7 bases. The CDR3 loop spans 14 amino acids. CDR1 and CDR2 from the germline V gene are SGHVT and SQSDAQ. The trim removed 6 bases at V and 0 bases at J, leaving 5 bases unmatched.

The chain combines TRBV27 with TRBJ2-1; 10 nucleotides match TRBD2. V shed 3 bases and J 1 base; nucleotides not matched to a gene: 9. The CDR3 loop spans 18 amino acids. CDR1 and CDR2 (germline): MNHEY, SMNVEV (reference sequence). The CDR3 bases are TGTGCCAGCAGTTTTTTTGGTGCTAGCGGGGGTTCCTACAATGAGCAGTTCTTC. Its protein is CASSFFGASGGSYNEQFF.

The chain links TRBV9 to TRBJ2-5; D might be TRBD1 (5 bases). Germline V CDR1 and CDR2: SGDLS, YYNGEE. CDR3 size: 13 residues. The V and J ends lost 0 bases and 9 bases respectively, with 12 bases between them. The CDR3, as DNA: TGTGCCAGCAGCGTAGAAGAAGTAGGGGCCCAGTACTTC. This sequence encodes CASSVEEVGAQYF.

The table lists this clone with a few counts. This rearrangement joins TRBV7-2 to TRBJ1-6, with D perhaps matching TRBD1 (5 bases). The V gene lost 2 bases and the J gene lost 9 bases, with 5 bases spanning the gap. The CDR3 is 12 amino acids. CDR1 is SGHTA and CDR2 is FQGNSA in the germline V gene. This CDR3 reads CASSLQGSPLHF. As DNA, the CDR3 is TGTGCCAGCAGCTTACAGGGTTCACCCCTCCACTTT.

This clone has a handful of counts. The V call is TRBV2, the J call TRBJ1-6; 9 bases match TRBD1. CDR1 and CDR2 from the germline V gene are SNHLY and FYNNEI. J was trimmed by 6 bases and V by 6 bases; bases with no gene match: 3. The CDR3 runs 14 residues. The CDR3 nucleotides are TGTGCCAGCAGAGGGACAGGGCCTAATTCACCCCTCCACTTT. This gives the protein CASRGTGPNSPLHF.

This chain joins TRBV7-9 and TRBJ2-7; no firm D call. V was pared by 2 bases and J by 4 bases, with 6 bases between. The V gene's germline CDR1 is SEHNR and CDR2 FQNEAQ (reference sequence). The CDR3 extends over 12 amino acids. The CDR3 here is CASSLRSYEQYF. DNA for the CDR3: TGTGCCAGCAGCTTAAGGTCGTACGAGCAGTACTTC.

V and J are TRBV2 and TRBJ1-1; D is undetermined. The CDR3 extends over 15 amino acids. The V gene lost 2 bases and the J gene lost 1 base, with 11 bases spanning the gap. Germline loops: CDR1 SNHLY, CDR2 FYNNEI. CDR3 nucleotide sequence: TGTGCCAGCAGTGAAAATCTGGTTCAGAACACTGAAGCTTTCTTT. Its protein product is CASSENLVQNTEAFF.

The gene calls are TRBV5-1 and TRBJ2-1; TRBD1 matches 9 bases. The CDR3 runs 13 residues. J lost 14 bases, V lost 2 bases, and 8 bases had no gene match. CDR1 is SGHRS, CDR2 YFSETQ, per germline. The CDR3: CASSFRDREKEFF. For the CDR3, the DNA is TGCGCCAGCAGCTTCCGGGACAGGGAAAAGGAGTTCTTC.

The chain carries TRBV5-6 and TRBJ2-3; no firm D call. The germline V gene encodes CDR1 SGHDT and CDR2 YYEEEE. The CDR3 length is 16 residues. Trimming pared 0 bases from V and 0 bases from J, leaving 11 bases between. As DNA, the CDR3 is TGTGCCAGCAGCTTGGTTAGGGTCGCTAGCACAGATACGCAGTATTTT. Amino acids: CASSLVRVASTDTQYF.

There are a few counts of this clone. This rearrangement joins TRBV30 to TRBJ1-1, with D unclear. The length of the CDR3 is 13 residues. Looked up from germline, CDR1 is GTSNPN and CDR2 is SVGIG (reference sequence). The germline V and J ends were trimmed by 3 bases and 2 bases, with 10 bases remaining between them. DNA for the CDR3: TGTGCCTGGAGGAAGCCGTCCAACACTGAAGCTTTCTTT. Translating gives CAWRKPSNTEAFF.

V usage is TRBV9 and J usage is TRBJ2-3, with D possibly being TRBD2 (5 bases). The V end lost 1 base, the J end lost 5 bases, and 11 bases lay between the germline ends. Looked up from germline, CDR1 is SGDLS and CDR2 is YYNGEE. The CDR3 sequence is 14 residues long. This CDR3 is CASSVREVRDTQYF. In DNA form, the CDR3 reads TGTGCCAGCAGCGTACGGGAAGTTAGAGATACGCAGTATTTT.

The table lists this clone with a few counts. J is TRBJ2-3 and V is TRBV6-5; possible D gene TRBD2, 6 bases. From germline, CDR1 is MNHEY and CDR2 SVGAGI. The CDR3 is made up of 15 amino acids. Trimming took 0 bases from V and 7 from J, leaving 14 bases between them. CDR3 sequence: CASSYSGRERHTQYF. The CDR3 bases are TGTGCCAGCAGTTACTCGGGACGGGAGAGACATACGCAGTATTTT.

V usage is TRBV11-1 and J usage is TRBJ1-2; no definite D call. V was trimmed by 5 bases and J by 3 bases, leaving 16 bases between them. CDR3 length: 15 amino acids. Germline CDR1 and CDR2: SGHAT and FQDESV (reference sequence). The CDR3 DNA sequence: TGTGCCAGCAGCCCCACGGTGTCCAGAGACTATGGCTACACCTTC. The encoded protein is CASSPTVSRDYGYTF.

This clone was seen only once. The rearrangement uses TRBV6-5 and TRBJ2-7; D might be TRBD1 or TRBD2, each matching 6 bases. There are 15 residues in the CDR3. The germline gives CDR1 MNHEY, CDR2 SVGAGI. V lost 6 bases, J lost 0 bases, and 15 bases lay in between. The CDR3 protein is CASSQRGASSYEQYF. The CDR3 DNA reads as TGTGCCAGCAGCCAAAGGGGGGCCAGCTCCTACGAGCAGTACTTC.

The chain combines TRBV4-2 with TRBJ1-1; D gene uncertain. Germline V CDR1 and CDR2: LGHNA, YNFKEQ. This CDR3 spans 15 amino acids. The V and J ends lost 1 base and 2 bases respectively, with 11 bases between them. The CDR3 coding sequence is TGTGCCAGCAGCCAAGGGGCGGAGGGAAACACTGAAGCTTTCTTT. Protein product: CASSQGAEGNTEAFF.

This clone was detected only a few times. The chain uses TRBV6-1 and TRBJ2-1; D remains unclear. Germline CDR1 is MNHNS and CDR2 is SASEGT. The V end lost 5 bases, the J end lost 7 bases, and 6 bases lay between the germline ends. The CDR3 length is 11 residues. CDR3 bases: TGTGCCAGCAGTTACCGGAATGAGCAGTTCTTC. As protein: CASSYRNEQFF.

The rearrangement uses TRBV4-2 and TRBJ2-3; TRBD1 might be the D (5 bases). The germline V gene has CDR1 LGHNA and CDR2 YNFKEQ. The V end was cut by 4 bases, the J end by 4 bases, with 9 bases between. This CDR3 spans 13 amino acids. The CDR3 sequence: CASSPQGADTQYF. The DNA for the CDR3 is TGTGCCAGCAGCCCGCAGGGTGCAGATACGCAGTATTTT.